Listed here are 13 T cell receptor beta chains from one sample, sequenced in a study of metastatic and nonmetastatic thyroid tumors. TCRdb re-called clones via MiXCR from the PCR reads. The table includes roughly 18,000 clones, 25% to 30% detected once. No patient had received any treatment before thyroid surgery. The material sequenced was tumor tissue. These receptors were collected from a male donor with papillary thyroid cancer or a benign thyroid nodule (not recorded which). Some clones in this sample may be carry-over from other donors' samples.

This chain links TRBV5-1 with TRBJ2-2, with TRBD2 as a possible D gene (5 bases). CDR3 length: 14 residues. V was trimmed by 4 bases and J by 4 bases, leaving 11 bases between them. The germline V gene encodes CDR1 SGHRS and CDR2 YFSETQ. The CDR3 reads CASSTGLSTGELFF. CDR3 in DNA: TGCGCCAGCAGCACCGGACTGTCCACCGGGGAGCTGTTTTTT.

There are a few counts of this clone. The junction departs from the called germline gene at one end, perhaps through a read error. The chain has TRBV2 and TRBJ2-1; D tentatively reads TRBD1 or TRBD2 (5 bases each). Germline-derived CDR1 and CDR2 are SNHLY and FYNNEI. The CDR3 loop spans 13 amino acids. The CDR3 region is CTSPRQYGNERFF. CDR3 nucleotides: TGTACCAGCCCCCGACAGTACGGGAATGAGCGGTTCTTC.

About this clone itself: The junction differs from germline at one of its ends, possibly a read error. This chain connects TRBV6-1 to TRBJ1-2; tentatively, D is TRBD1 (5 bases). The CDR3 sequence is 14 residues long. Germline V lookup: CDR1 MNHNS, CDR2 SASEGT. The CDR3 nucleotides are TGTGCCAGAAGTGACGCTGGGGGTCATTATGGCTACTCCTTC. Its protein is CARSDAGGHYGYSF.

This clone has a count of ten or more. The gene calls are TRBV29-1 and TRBJ2-3, with unresolved D. V lost 6 bases, J lost 4 bases, and 14 bases lay in between. There are 13 residues in the CDR3. The V gene's germline CDR1 is SQVTM and CDR2 ANQGSEA. CDR3 DNA sequence: TGCAGCGTGGGCGTCCGGACGCCAGATACGCAGTATTTT. Translation: CSVGVRTPDTQYF.

The rearrangement links TRBV2 to TRBJ2-7; TRBD1 matches 8 bases. CDR3 length equals 14 residues. V shed 3 bases and J 5 bases; nucleotides not matched to a gene: 6. Germline assignment: CDR1 SNHLY and CDR2 FYNNEI. The chain's CDR3 is CASSDLPDRDEQYF. The CDR3, as DNA: TGTGCCAGCAGTGATCTTCCGGACAGGGACGAGCAGTACTTC. Looking up the rest from reference TRBV2 and TRBJ2-7 gives the full variable domain: EPEVTQTPSHQVTQMGQEVILRCVPISNHLYFYWYRQILGQKVEFLVSFYNNEISEKSEIFDDQFSVERPDGSNFTLKIRSTKLEDSAMYFCASSDLPDRDEQYFGPGTRLTVT.

This clone came up a few times. The same CDR3 also results from other DNA sequences found in this sample. The chain joins TRBV20-1 to TRBJ1-1, with 7 bases aligning to TRBD1. CDR1 and CDR2 from the germline V gene are DFQATT and SNEGSKA (reference sequence). J lost 0 bases, V lost 6 bases, and 4 bases had no gene match. The CDR3 has 13 residues. CDR3 sequence reads: CSARDRVNTEAFF. The CDR3 bases are TGCAGTGCGCGGGACAGAGTGAACACTGAAGCTTTCTTT.

This chain joins TRBV3-1 and TRBJ2-3; no firm D call. Germline V lookup: CDR1 LGHDT, CDR2 YNNKEL (reference sequence). There are 15 residues in the CDR3. Trimming took off 2 bases at V and 3 bases at J, with 12 bases between the two ends. CDR3 sequence (DNA): TGTGCCAGCAGCCAAAACTCGGGCCTTACAGATACGCAGTATTTT. This sequence encodes CASSQNSGLTDTQYF.

Notes on this clone: The junction differs from germline at one of its ends, possibly a read error. Other DNA sequences in the sample encode the same CDR3. This chain uses TRBV29-1 with TRBJ1-4; maybe TRBD1 (5 bases). Germline-derived CDR1 and CDR2 are SQVTM and ANQGSEA. The CDR3 runs 14 residues. Written as DNA, the CDR3 is TGTAGTGTGGAAACCGGGACCAGAGGTGAAAAACTGTTTTTT. Translated: CSVETGTRGEKLFF. Full variable domain (remainder filled in from reference TRBV29-1 and TRBJ1-4): SAVISQKPSRDICQRGTSLTIQCQVDSQVTMMFWYRQQPGQSLTLIATANQGSEATYESGFVIDKFPISRPNLTFSTLTVSNMSPEDSSIYLCSVETGTRGEKLFFGSGTQLSVL.

The table lists this clone with a few counts. The chain is built from TRBV6-1 and TRBJ1-2; maybe TRBD1 (6 bases). Germline CDR1 MNHNS, CDR2 SASEGT. V dropped 5 bases and J dropped 0 bases, with 13 bases sitting between them. The CDR3 is 15 amino acids. The CDR3 region has the DNA TGTGCCAGCAGTCGCCCGGGACAAGCTAACTATGGCTACACCTTC. It specifies CASSRPGQANYGYTF.

In its sample, this clone was seen a few times. The V gene is TRBV6-1, the J gene TRBJ1-5, with D uncertain. Germline V gene sequence: CDR1 MNHNS, CDR2 SASEGT. The CDR3 runs to 15 residues. V lost 1 base, J lost 5 bases, and 12 bases lay in between. The CDR3 spells CASSEGGLAHQPQHF. The CDR3 DNA reads as TGTGCCAGCAGTGAAGGTGGACTGGCTCATCAGCCCCAGCATTTT.

This chain links TRBV10-2 with TRBJ2-7, with D possibly TRBD1 on 6 matching bases. V lost 7 bases, J lost 4 bases, and 20 bases lay in between. The length of the CDR3 is 15 residues. The V gene's germline CDR1 is WSHSY and CDR2 SAAADI. The chain's CDR3 is CASIPHETGIYEQYF. DNA of the CDR3: TGCGCCAGCATCCCCCATGAGACAGGTATTTACGAGCAGTACTTC.

Ten or more counts support this clone. The chain is built from TRBV3-1 and TRBJ2-3, with no clear D. Germline CDR1 LGHDT, CDR2 YNNKEL (reference sequence). Trimming removed 0 bases at V and 4 bases at J, with 5 bases between. This CDR3 comprises 13 residues. The CDR3 region is CASSQDLPDTQYF. The CDR3 DNA is TGTGCCAGCAGCCAAGATCTGCCAGATACGCAGTATTTT.

The CDR3: CASSETRSGSEQFF. The CDR3 nucleotides are TGTGCCAGCAGTGAAACCCGAAGCGGGAGTGAGCAGTTCTTC. V gene TRBV6-1 combines with J gene TRBJ2-1; 8 positions match TRBD2. The germline V gene encodes CDR1 MNHNS and CDR2 SASEGT. Germline trimming cut 2 bases from V and 9 bases from J; bases unmatched to any gene: 6. CDR3 size: 14 residues.